This T cell receptor (beta chain) was obtained from a study of CD8 T cells in ankylosing spondylitis. Whole-study findings and limits: Blood from ankylosing spondylitis patients appeared to carry a characteristic roughly 8-variant TCR beta motif. Certain motif variants had earlier appeared in reactive arthritis synovial fluid and blood.

Using its own MiXCR run on the 5' RACE reads, TCRdb lists one record per CDR3 protein. The sample consists of about 540,000 distinct CDR3 sequences, roughly 12% of them appearing once. About this clonotype itself: Its antigen remains unidentified.

Germline CDR1 is SQVTM and CDR2 is ANQGSEA. Trimming stripped 7 bases from V and 3 bases from J, with 18 bases between. The CDR3 runs to 14 residues. This chain uses TRBV29-1 with TRBJ1-1; D is uncertain. The sequenced sample was blood, either unsorted or a sorted T cell fraction (not recorded which). This sequence originates from a male donor with ankylosing spondylitis. The CDR3 sequence: CSAGSAGGYTEAFF. DNA for the CDR3: TGCAGCGCCGGTTCGGCAGGCGGATACACTGAAGCTTTCTTT.